A single sample gave rise to the 16 T cell receptor beta chains below, sequenced in a study of blood T cell repertoires in COVID-19. Data came from immunoSEQ multiplex PCR; TCRdb stores just in-frame clones and leaves some out. The sample has roughly 73,000 clones, about 80% seen once. Sequenced material: peripheral blood. The source is a human donor in a cohort sampled during active COVID-19.

The chain uses TRBV2 and TRBJ2-7, with 8 bases identical to TRBD1. Germline V gives CDR1 SNHLY, CDR2 FYNNEI. The CDR3 is made up of 13 amino acids. V shed 7 bases, J shed 5 bases, and the junction held 7 bases outside the gene matches. The CDR3 nucleotides read TGTGCCAGCACGAGACAGGGGAGAAACGAGCAGTACTTC. Translating it yields CASTRQGRNEQYF.

V and J are TRBV29-1 and TRBJ2-7, with TRBD2 matching 7 bases. Germline V gene data show CDR1 as SQVTM and CDR2 as ANQGSEA. V was pared by 7 bases and J by 5 bases, with 11 bases of the junction left unmatched. There are 13 residues in the CDR3. The CDR3 bases are TGCAGCGCCCGGGGGGTGTCCCCCCACGAGCAGTACTTC. Amino acids: CSARGVSPHEQYF.

V usage is TRBV5-4 and J usage is TRBJ2-5; 7 bases line up with TRBD2. This CDR3 has 14 residues. Per the germline V gene, CDR1 is SGHNT and CDR2 is YYREEE (reference sequence). Trimming took 5 bases from V and 1 from J; bases not matched to a gene: 5. CDR3 residues: CASRSREAQETQYF. CDR3 sequence (DNA): TGTGCCAGCAGATCTCGGGAGGCCCAAGAGACCCAGTACTTC.

The chain recombines TRBV5-1 with TRBJ1-6; a weak D match, TRBD1 (6 bases). The CDR3 spans 14 residues. Trimming pared 0 bases from V and 7 bases from J, leaving 8 bases between. Germline V gene sequence: CDR1 SGHRS, CDR2 YFSETQ. CDR3 DNA: TGCGCCAGCAGCTTGGACGGACAGAATTCACCCCTCCACTTT. Amino acid sequence: CASSLDGQNSPLHF.

The chain has TRBV28 and TRBJ1-1; 9 positions match TRBD1. V dropped 5 bases and J dropped 1; count of bases not matched to a gene: 8. CDR1 and CDR2 from the germline V gene are MDHEN and SYDVKM. This CDR3 spans 16 amino acids. CDR3 nucleotide sequence: TGTGCCAGCAGTCCTCTCAAGACAGGGGGGAACACTGAAGCTTTCTTT. It yields the protein CASSPLKTGGNTEAFF.

This clone showed up just a few times. The chain links TRBV15 to TRBJ2-7, with 7 bases that match TRBD1. With V trimmed by 5 bases and J by 0 bases, 7 bases remained unmatched. The germline gives CDR1 LNHNV, CDR2 YYDKDF (reference sequence). The CDR3 extends over 15 amino acids. The CDR3 nucleotides read TGTGCCACCAGCCCGGACCCAGGGGGCTCCTACGAGCAGTACTTC. The encoded protein is CATSPDPGGSYEQYF.

V gene TRBV30 combines with J gene TRBJ1-6; D may be TRBD1 (6 bases). Germline V gene data show CDR1 as GTSNPN and CDR2 as SVGIG (reference sequence). This CDR3 has 14 amino acids. V was pared by 2 bases and J by 4 bases, with 9 bases between. The DNA of the CDR3 is TGTGCCTGGAGTAGGGGACAATATAATTCACCCCTCCACTTT. It encodes CAWSRGQYNSPLHF.

The V call is TRBV11-3, the J call TRBJ2-3; perhaps TRBD2 as D (6 bases). Germline V gives CDR1 SGHNT, CDR2 YENEEA. Trimming pared 6 bases from V and 5 bases from J, leaving 15 bases between. This CDR3 spans 14 amino acids. The CDR3 here is CASSPSLGGDTQYF. CDR3 in DNA: TGTGCCAGCAGTCCCTCATTGGGAGGAGATACGCAGTATTTT.

CDR3 region: CASSVGSSGNTDTQYF. CDR3 coding DNA: TGTGCCAGCAGCGTAGGAAGTAGCGGGAACACAGATACGCAGTATTTT. The chain recombines TRBV9 with TRBJ2-3, with 8 bases that match TRBD2. This CDR3 has 16 residues. In germline, CDR1 is SGDLS, CDR2 YYNGEE. V gave up 0 bases and J gave up 2 bases; unmatched junction bases: 5. The variable domain in full, with the rest retrieved from reference TRBV9 and TRBJ2-3, is DSGVTQTPKHLITATGQRVTLRCSPRSGDLSVYWYQQSLDQGLQFLIQYYNGEERAKGNILERFSAQQFPDLHSELNLSSLELGDSALYFCASSVGSSGNTDTQYFGPGTRLTVL.

CDR3 sequence: CASSSQVTQAEAFF. CDR3 sequence (DNA): TGCGCCAGCAGCTCACAGGTAACCCAGGCTGAAGCTTTCTTT. The rearrangement links TRBV5-1 to TRBJ1-1; possible D gene TRBD1, 5 bases. The V end was cut by 3 bases, the J end by 6 bases, with 15 bases between. Looked up from germline, CDR1 is SGHRS and CDR2 is YFSETQ. The CDR3 is 14 amino acids.

The chain carries TRBV11-1 and TRBJ1-5; 7 bases are a match to TRBD1. V lost 4 bases to trimming and J lost 7 bases; unmatched junction nucleotides: 4. Germline CDR1 reads SGHAT; CDR2 reads FQDESV (reference sequence). The CDR3 totals 13 residues. CDR3 DNA sequence: TGTGCCAGCAGCTCCAGACAGGGCCAGCCCCAGCATTTT. It translates to CASSSRQGQPQHF.

This clone was seen only a few times. The genes are TRBV19 and TRBJ2-7, with 10 bases identical to TRBD1. The CDR3 consists of 16 residues. Trimming took 0 bases from V and 7 from J; bases not matched to a gene: 9. Germline V CDR1 and CDR2: LNHDA, SQIVND (reference sequence). The CDR3 bases are TGTGCCAGTAGTATAGAGGCGACAGGGGGCAGGACGGAGCAGTACTTC. It codes for CASSIEATGGRTEQYF.

This clone was found a few times. This chain joins TRBV29-1 and TRBJ2-1; maybe TRBD2 (6 bases). In germline, CDR1 is SQVTM, CDR2 ANQGSEA. The CDR3 extends over 14 amino acids. Trimming shortened V by 3 bases and J by 5 bases, and 14 bases separated the two germline ends. The CDR3 protein is CSVDDAGRNNEQFF. The CDR3 nucleotides are TGCAGCGTTGACGATGCGGGACGAAACAATGAGCAGTTCTTC.

This rearrangement joins TRBV4-2 to TRBJ2-7, with TRBD2 as a possible D gene (6 bases). Germline CDR1 is LGHNA and CDR2 is YNFKEQ. Trimming removed 1 base from V and 8 bases from J, with 15 bases in between. The CDR3 sequence is 14 residues long. CDR3 sequence (DNA): TGTGCCAGCAGCCAAGCTTGGGGCGGGATCCAGCAGTACTTC. This sequence encodes CASSQAWGGIQQYF.

The chain uses TRBV2 and TRBJ2-7; a possible D gene is TRBD1 (5 bases). V was shortened by 7 bases and J by 3 bases, with 10 bases between the two germline ends. Germline CDR1 reads SNHLY; CDR2 reads FYNNEI. The CDR3 spans 12 residues. Here the CDR3 reads CASKPGFYEQYF. CDR3 nucleotide sequence: TGTGCCAGCAAGCCAGGGTTCTACGAGCAGTACTTC.

The V gene is TRBV6-1, the J gene TRBJ1-2; a weak D match, TRBD1 (6 bases). The CDR3 totals 13 residues. Per the germline V gene, CDR1 is MNHNS and CDR2 is SASEGT. Trimming removed 2 bases from V and 7 bases from J, with 11 bases in between. CDR3 region: CASSEWGRGGYTF. For the CDR3, the DNA is TGTGCCAGCAGTGAATGGGGGCGCGGTGGCTACACCTTC.